These 21 T cell receptor beta chains originate from one sample sequenced in a study of T cells in Graves' hyperthyroidism and ophthalmopathy. Researchers amplified the TCR beta CDR3 regions from RNA transcripts. First-round RT-PCR targeting the TCR CDR3 was performed with the HTBI primer set. TCRdb called the multiplex PCR reads again in MiXCR, with one record for every CDR3 protein. The repertoire holds 560,000 or so distinct CDR3 sequences, with less than 20% as singletons. Sequenced material: blood. Receptor source: a man in his forties with Graves' ophthalmopathy.

The CDR3 sequence: CASSLSLGGSNTGELFF. The CDR3 DNA reads TGTGCCAGCAGTTTAAGTCTAGGGGGATCGAACACCGGGGAGCTGTTTTTT. The gene calls are TRBV12-3 or TRBV12-4 and TRBJ2-2, with a weak D call TRBD1 (6 bases). This CDR3 region has 17 residues. Between the trimmed V and J ends, which lost 2 bases and 0 bases, there was a span of 13 bases.

This clonotype was picked up a small number of times. This chain uses TRBV30 with TRBJ1-2, with D tentatively TRBD1 (6 bases). The germline CDR1 and CDR2 sequences are GTSNPN and SVGIG (reference sequence). V was clipped by 3 bases and J by 4 bases, with 9 bases between them. The CDR3 is 12 amino acids. The CDR3, as DNA: TGTGCCTGGAGCACAGGGTCCTATGGCTACACCTTC. Amino acid sequence: CAWSTGSYGYTF.

The V gene is TRBV13, the J gene TRBJ2-1; D not certain. The CDR3 is 11 residues long. V lost 5 bases to trimming and J lost 9 bases, with 8 bases between them. CDR1 and CDR2 from the germline V gene are PRHDT and FYEKMQ (reference sequence). The CDR3 DNA is TGTGCCAGCAGCGTTTTTGGTGAGCAGTTCTTC. This sequence encodes CASSVFGEQFF.

This clonotype was found many times. V and J are TRBV5-8 and TRBJ1-1; 9 nucleotides line up with TRBD1. J gave up 1 base and V 2 bases, and 9 bases lay outside the gene matches. CDR1 and CDR2 from the germline V gene are SGHTS and YDEGEE. The CDR3 is 17 residues long. CDR3 DNA: TGTGCCAGCAGCTTCGACAGGGGGACAGTGACGAACACTGAAGCTTTCTTT. Translation: CASSFDRGTVTNTEAFF.

This clonotype was counted only a few times. Here the CDR3 reads CASSVGGQTNSPLHF. CDR3 DNA sequence: TGTGCCAGCAGCGTGGGCGGGCAGACAAATTCACCCCTCCACTTT. The rearrangement links TRBV9 to TRBJ1-6; D unclear. Germline values: CDR1 SGDLS, CDR2 YYNGEE. Trimming removed 2 bases at V and 7 bases at J, with 13 bases between. The CDR3 sequence is 15 residues long.

The chain joins TRBV29-1 to TRBJ2-7, with TRBD1 matching over 10 bases. V gave up 0 bases and J gave up 5 bases; unmatched junction bases: 7. There are 15 residues in the CDR3. Germline CDR1 and CDR2: SQVTM and ANQGSEA. The chain's CDR3 is CSVEDAGQGKNEQYF. CDR3 nucleotide sequence: TGCAGCGTTGAAGATGCGGGACAGGGGAAGAACGAGCAGTACTTC.

In regard to this clonotype: A much larger clonotype is one base distant, so this may be a read error. The chain combines TRBV2 with TRBJ2-1, with D possibly being TRBD1 or TRBD2 (5 bases each). Germline V gene data show CDR1 as SNHLY and CDR2 as FYNNEI. The CDR3 consists of 14 residues. The chain's CDR3 is CTSRRDGPSDEQFF. DNA for the CDR3: TGTACCAGCAGAAGGGACGGCCCCTCGGATGAGCAGTTCTTC.

This clonotype was seen a few times. V and J are TRBV11-2 and TRBJ2-7, with no clear D. CDR1 is SGHAT, CDR2 FQNNGV, per germline. This CDR3 comprises 14 residues. Between the trimmed V and J ends, which lost 4 bases and 2 bases, there was a span of 12 bases. The CDR3 region is CASSSSTTAYEQYF. CDR3 nucleotide sequence: TGTGCCAGCAGCTCAAGTACCACCGCCTACGAGCAGTACTTC.

A word on this clonotype: Sequence at one end of the junction differs from germline and may be a read error. V gene TRBV9 combines with J gene TRBJ1-1; no clear D. The CDR3 sequence is 15 residues long. Per germline, CDR1 SGDLS and CDR2 YYNGEE. Written as DNA, the CDR3 is TGTGCCAGCAGCTCCCGGCTAGCGAGGAACGCTGAAGCTTTCTTT. Amino acid sequence: CASSSRLARNAEAFF.

The rearrangement links TRBV5-1 to TRBJ1-5; TRBD1 agrees at 7 bases. Germline V gene data show CDR1 as SGHRS and CDR2 as YFSETQ. With 5 bases clipped from V and 4 bases from J, the junction kept 6 bases outside the gene matches. This CDR3 is built from 14 residues. The CDR3 here is CASSTGAWNQPQHF. CDR3 bases: TGCGCCAGCAGTACAGGGGCATGGAATCAGCCCCAGCATTTT.

This clonotype appeared many times. CDR3 sequence (DNA): TGTGCCAGCAGGGTAGCGGCATACAATGAGCAGTTCTTC. Its translation: CASRVAAYNEQFF. The chain uses TRBV12-3 or TRBV12-4 and TRBJ2-1; possible D gene TRBD2, 6 bases. The length of the CDR3 is 13 residues. Trimming removed 6 bases from V and 4 bases from J, with 10 bases in between.

This clonotype turned up a few times. CDR3 region: CASSLAPGQSTDTQYF. In nucleotides, the CDR3 is TGTGCCAGCAGCCTGGCCCCGGGACAGAGCACAGATACGCAGTATTTT. The V and J genes are TRBV7-3 and TRBJ2-3; 7 nucleotides agree with TRBD1. There are 16 residues in the CDR3. The germline gives CDR1 SGHTA, CDR2 FQGTGA. With V trimmed by 5 bases and J by 0 bases, 8 bases remained unmatched.

This clonotype was seen many times. The chain uses TRBV3-1 and TRBJ1-4; D gene ambiguous. CDR1 and CDR2 from the germline V gene are LGHDT and YNNKEL (reference sequence). V lost 4 bases and J lost 2, with 11 bases in between. The CDR3 runs to 15 residues. The CDR3 nucleotides read TGTGCCAGCAGCCCTTTCGTAGAGACTAATGAAAAACTGTTTTTT. The encoded protein is CASSPFVETNEKLFF.

With regard to this clonotype: A much larger clonotype is one base distant, so this may be a read error. The V gene is TRBV6-2 or TRBV6-3, the J gene TRBJ2-7; 9 bases line up with TRBD2. CDR3 length equals 14 residues. After removal of 8 bases from V and 6 bases from J, the junction contained 11 bases not matched to a gene. Germline CDR1 MNHEY, CDR2 SVGEGT. Here the CDR3 reads CASARPAGGTEQYF. For the CDR3, the DNA is TGTGCCAGCGCCCGACCAGCGGGAGGTACCGAGCAGTACTTC.

The chain carries TRBV5-8 and TRBJ2-7, with D maybe TRBD2 (6 bases). The CDR3 sequence is 15 residues long. V lost 4 bases, J lost 0 bases, and 14 bases lay in between. CDR1 is SGHTS, CDR2 YDEGEE, per germline. The CDR3 protein is CASSSWGLNSYEQYF. CDR3 bases: TGTGCCAGCAGCAGTTGGGGACTGAACTCCTACGAGCAGTACTTC.

Only a few counts were recorded for this clonotype. A read error may explain this, as a much larger clone is one base away. The genes are TRBV18 and TRBJ2-2; D remains unclear. CDR1 and CDR2 from the germline V gene are KGHSH and LQKENI. This CDR3 contains 16 residues. V was pared by 4 bases and J by 4 bases, with 16 bases between. The CDR3 spells CASSLFGPSSTGELFF. CDR3 in DNA: TGTGCCAGCTCACTGTTCGGGCCCTCGAGCACCGGGGAGCTGTTTTTT.

V and J are TRBV9 and TRBJ2-5; TRBD2 might be the D (6 bases). The germline gives CDR1 SGDLS, CDR2 YYNGEE. V lost 0 bases, J lost 4 bases, and 13 bases lay in between. There are 15 residues in the CDR3. The CDR3: CASSVGDVGGETQYF. DNA of the CDR3: TGTGCCAGCAGCGTAGGTGATGTCGGGGGAGAGACCCAGTACTTC.

This chain uses TRBV7-9 with TRBJ1-1; D ambiguous. CDR1 is SEHNR and CDR2 is FQNEAQ in the germline V gene (reference sequence). V lost 3 bases to trimming and J lost 4 bases, with 18 bases between them. The CDR3 extends over 16 amino acids. The DNA for the CDR3 is TGTGCCAGCAGCTTGTACCCCACCCGGGCGGGCACTGAAGCTTTCTTT. The encoded protein is CASSLYPTRAGTEAFF.

This clonotype came up a few times. The chain employs TRBV27 and TRBJ2-2; perhaps TRBD2 as D (6 bases). Between the trimmed V and J ends, which lost 4 bases and 5 bases, there was a span of 17 bases. Germline CDR1 MNHEY, CDR2 SMNVEV (reference sequence). The CDR3 is 16 residues long. The CDR3 DNA reads TGTGCCAGCAGTTCCCGTTTCGGGAGAGGGACCGGGGAGCTGTTTTTT. This sequence encodes CASSSRFGRGTGELFF.

V usage is TRBV11-1 and J usage is TRBJ2-6; the D call may be TRBD1 or TRBD2 (5 bases each). This CDR3 is 17 amino acids long. The germline gives CDR1 SGHAT, CDR2 FQDESV (reference sequence). V was trimmed by 2 bases and J by 3 bases, leaving 14 bases between them. The CDR3 loop is CASSLRGPTFGANVLTF. CDR3 in DNA: TGTGCCAGCAGCTTAAGGGGACCCACGTTTGGGGCCAACGTCCTGACTTTC.

The CDR3 sequence: CASSLLKENSPLHF. The DNA of the CDR3 is TGTGCCAGCAGTTTACTAAAGGAAAATTCACCCCTCCACTTT. V gene TRBV12-3 or TRBV12-4 combines with J gene TRBJ1-6, with D unclear. The CDR3 is 14 amino acids. V lost 2 bases, J lost 7 bases, and 9 bases lay in between.